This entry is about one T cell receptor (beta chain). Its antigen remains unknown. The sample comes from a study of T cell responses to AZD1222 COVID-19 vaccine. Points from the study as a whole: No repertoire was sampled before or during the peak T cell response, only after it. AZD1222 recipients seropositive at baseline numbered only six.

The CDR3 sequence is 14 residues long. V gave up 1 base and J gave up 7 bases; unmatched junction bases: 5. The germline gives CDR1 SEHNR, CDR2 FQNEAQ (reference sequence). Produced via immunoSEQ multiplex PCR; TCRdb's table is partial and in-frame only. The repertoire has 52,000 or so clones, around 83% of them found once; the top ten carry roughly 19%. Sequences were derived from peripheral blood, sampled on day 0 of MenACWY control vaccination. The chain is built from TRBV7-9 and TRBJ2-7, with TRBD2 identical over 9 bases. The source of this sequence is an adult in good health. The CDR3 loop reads CASSLGGRDWEQYF. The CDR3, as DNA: TGTGCCAGCAGCTTAGGCGGGAGGGATTGGGAGCAGTACTTC.